This T cell receptor (beta chain) was obtained from a study of T-cell reconstitution after alpha-beta-depleted transplantation in children. V was cut by 4 bases and J by 2 bases, with 8 bases left in between. CDR1 and CDR2 from the germline V gene are SGHAT and FQNNGV. CDR3 length: 13 residues. The authors prepared the TCRbeta library with unique molecular identifiers. TCRdb processed the PCR reads anew with MiXCR; each CDR3 protein has one entry. The repertoire consists of 130,000 or so distinct CDR3 sequences, with roughly 9% occurring once and the leading ten covering 24%. The chain uses TRBV11-2 and TRBJ1-1; D is possibly TRBD1 (5 bases). The clonotype comes from a girl under two years old who had a stem cell transplant for combined immunodeficiency, so the T cells may come from the graft donor. The sample was PBMCs, mostly from graft donor cells, taken 180 days after TCRalphabeta/CD19-depleted stem cell transplant. CDR3 sequence (DNA): TGTGCCAGCAGCTCGACAGAAAACACTGAAGCTTTCTTT. Amino acid sequence: CASSSTENTEAFF.